The 20 T cell receptor beta chains below were found in one sample sequenced in a study of blood T cell repertoires in COVID-19. Assay: immunoSEQ multiplex PCR; the TCRdb copy retains only in-frame clones and omits some. The repertoire holds 250,000 to 400,000 clones, with over 85% as singletons. The sequencing sample was made of PBMCs or T cells enriched from blood (not recorded which). The receptors shown here come from a man between 60 and 75 years old who had recovered from COVID-19.

V and J are TRBV5-5 and TRBJ2-1; TRBD2 is a possible D gene (5 bases). This CDR3 has 14 residues. V dropped 2 bases and J dropped 5 bases, with 11 bases sitting between them. CDR1 and CDR2 from the germline V gene are SGHKS and YYEKEE (reference sequence). CDR3 in DNA: TGTGCCAGCAGCTTAACTAGGTCCAACAATGAGCAGTTCTTC. This gives the protein CASSLTRSNNEQFF.

The table lists this clone with a count of one. The CDR3 coding sequence is TGCGCCAGCAGCCCGACAGGGATCAGCAATCAGCCCCAGCATTTT. Translating gives CASSPTGISNQPQHF. The gene calls are TRBV10-2 and TRBJ1-5, with 7 bases lining up with TRBD1. CDR1 WSHSY and CDR2 SAAADI come from the germline V gene. The J segment lost 1 base and the V segment lost 6 bases, leaving 6 bases of the junction unmatched. This CDR3 comprises 15 residues.

V gene TRBV12-3 or TRBV12-4 combines with J gene TRBJ2-7, with a tentative D call TRBD2 (5 bases). Trimming stripped 0 bases from V and 7 bases from J, with 10 bases between. This CDR3 spans 13 amino acids. CDR3 region: CASSLARVGEQYF. In nucleotides, the CDR3 is TGTGCCAGCAGTTTAGCGAGGGTGGGGGAGCAGTACTTC.

This clone was found once. V gene TRBV7-9 combines with J gene TRBJ2-7; D may be TRBD1 (6 bases). This CDR3 is built from 15 residues. Trimming stripped 2 bases from V and 3 bases from J, with 14 bases between. Germline CDR1 reads SEHNR; CDR2 reads FQNEAQ (reference sequence). CDR3 loop: CASSLPEDRHYEQYF. Here the CDR3 DNA reads TGTGCCAGCAGCTTACCGGAGGACAGACACTACGAGCAGTACTTC. Full variable domain (missing parts from reference TRBV7-9 and TRBJ2-7): DTGVSQNPRHKITKRGQNVTFRCDPISEHNRLYWYRQTLGQGPEFLTYFQNEAQLEKSRLLSDRFSAERPKGSFSTLEIQRTEQGDSAMYLCASSLPEDRHYEQYFGPGTRLTVT.

V usage is TRBV11-3 and J usage is TRBJ2-7; 7 bases agree with TRBD2. CDR3 size: 16 residues. Germline-derived CDR1 and CDR2 are SGHNT and YENEEA. Losses at the gene ends were 4 bases for V and 7 bases for J; bases not matched to a gene: 16. The CDR3 DNA reads as TGTGCCAGCAGCTCCTACAGGTTGGGGCTAGCGGTTGAGCAGTACTTC. It is translated as CASSSYRLGLAVEQYF.

This chain links TRBV7-6 with TRBJ2-7, with a possible D match to TRBD2 (5 bases). Looked up from germline, CDR1 is SGHVS and CDR2 is FNYEAQ. Trimming removed 3 bases at V and 0 bases at J, with 15 bases between. The CDR3 totals 16 residues. CDR3 in amino acids: CASSLGGRFSSYEQYF. CDR3 DNA: TGTGCCAGCAGCTTGGGTGGGAGATTTAGCTCCTACGAGCAGTACTTC.

This clone was seen only once. The chain joins TRBV9 to TRBJ2-7; no reliable D call. The V gene's germline CDR1 is SGDLS and CDR2 YYNGEE. The CDR3 loop spans 14 amino acids. V lost 0 bases to trimming and J lost 3 bases, with 10 bases between them. CDR3 sequence (DNA): TGTGCCAGCAGCGTAGTTCCACAGAGCTACGAGCAGTACTTC. Translating gives CASSVVPQSYEQYF.

The chain joins TRBV9 to TRBJ2-7; D remains ambiguous. The V and J ends lost 0 bases and 4 bases respectively, with 5 bases between them. The CDR3 totals 12 residues. Germline V CDR1 and CDR2: SGDLS, YYNGEE. The DNA for the CDR3 is TGTGCCAGCAGCGTAGACGGGTACGAGCAGTACTTC. Translation gives CASSVDGYEQYF.

In regard to this clone: The sample carries other DNA sequences with the same CDR3. The chain combines TRBV7-9 with TRBJ2-7, with D possibly matching TRBD2 (6 bases). This CDR3 contains 11 residues. The V gene's germline CDR1 is SEHNR and CDR2 FQNEAQ (reference sequence). Trimming stripped 5 bases from V and 7 bases from J, with 9 bases between. CDR3 DNA sequence: TGTGCCAGCAGCGCCGGAGGGGAGCAGTACTTC. Residues: CASSAGGEQYF.

The J gene is TRBJ2-5, the V gene TRBV5-1; D may be TRBD2 (5 bases). V gave up 4 bases and J gave up 5 bases, with 15 bases separating them. The CDR3 has 14 amino acids. CDR1 is SGHRS and CDR2 is YFSETQ in the germline V gene. For the CDR3, the DNA is TGCGCCAGCAGCCCCACTGGGCGCGGGGAGACCCAGTACTTC. Translated, it gives CASSPTGRGETQYF.

The chain is built from TRBV19 and TRBJ2-5; D is possibly TRBD2 (7 bases). CDR1 is LNHDA and CDR2 is SQIVND in the germline V gene (reference sequence). Trimming took off 10 bases at V and 4 bases at J, with 22 bases between the two ends. This CDR3 is built from 15 residues. The DNA of the CDR3 is TGTGCCACCAGAGGGGGGGATTGGGGCGGAGAGACCCAGTACTTC. Protein product: CATRGGDWGGETQYF.

V usage is TRBV15 and J usage is TRBJ2-3, with a weak D call TRBD2 (6 bases). The ends were cut back, 0 bases at V and 6 bases at J, with 16 bases in the middle. The CDR3 extends over 16 amino acids. Germline V gene lookup returns CDR1 LNHNV and CDR2 YYDKDF (reference sequence). Here the CDR3 reads CATSRDWRGQVDTQYF. CDR3 DNA sequence: TGTGCCACCAGCAGAGATTGGCGGGGCCAGGTGGATACGCAGTATTTT. Supplemented by reference TRBV15 and TRBJ2-3, the full variable domain reads DAMVIQNPRYQVTQFGKPVTLSCSQTLNHNVMYWYQQKSSQAPKLLFHYYDKDFNNEADTPDNFQSRRPNTSFCFLDIRSPGLGDTAMYLCATSRDWRGQVDTQYFGPGTRLTVL.

The rearrangement uses TRBV7-8 and TRBJ1-6, with D unresolved. Germline values: CDR1 SGHVS, CDR2 FQNEAQ. Deletions cut 0 bases from V and 7 bases from J, with 7 bases between. The length of the CDR3 is 14 residues. The CDR3 here is CASSLAGKNSPLHF. DNA of the CDR3: TGTGCCAGCAGCTTAGCCGGGAAGAATTCACCCCTCCACTTT.

The genes are TRBV5-4 and TRBJ2-7; D is possibly TRBD2 (7 bases). The CDR3 covers 16 residues. Trimming removed 4 bases at V and 0 bases at J, with 17 bases between. Germline values: CDR1 SGHNT, CDR2 YYREEE (reference sequence). The CDR3 loop reads CASSQGGGLSSYEQYF. CDR3 DNA: TGTGCCAGCAGCCAAGGGGGGGGGCTCAGCTCCTACGAGCAGTACTTC.

This clone appeared a few times. The J gene is TRBJ1-3, the V gene TRBV18, with D unclear. The CDR3 contains 17 residues. Germline loops: CDR1 KGHSH, CDR2 LQKENI. V was trimmed by 0 bases and J by 0 bases, leaving 12 bases between them. The CDR3: CASSPPGRPSSGNTIYF. The CDR3 coding sequence is TGTGCCAGCTCACCACCGGGCAGGCCCTCCTCTGGAAACACCATATATTTT. Supplemented by reference TRBV18 and TRBJ1-3, the full variable domain reads NAGVMQNPRHLVRRRGQEARLRCSPMKGHSHVYWYRQLPEEGLKFMVYLQKENIIDESGMPKERFSAEFPKEGPSILRIQQVVRGDSAAYFCASSPPGRPSSGNTIYFGEGSWLTVV.

The gene calls are TRBV7-2 and TRBJ1-2, with 7 bases identical to TRBD1. The CDR3 covers 13 residues. With 7 bases clipped from V and 7 bases from J, the junction kept 9 bases outside the gene matches. Germline CDR1 reads SGHTA; CDR2 reads FQGNSA. The CDR3 DNA sequence: TGTGCCAGCAACCTGCAGGGGGTTCGTGGCTACACCTTC. Its protein product is CASNLQGVRGYTF.

The chain employs TRBV19 and TRBJ2-7, with 8 nucleotides matching TRBD1. With V trimmed by 4 bases and J by 6 bases, 8 bases remained unmatched. Germline loops: CDR1 LNHDA, CDR2 SQIVND (reference sequence). This CDR3 has 14 amino acids. This chain's CDR3 is CASSNQGARGEQYF. CDR3 DNA: TGTGCCAGTAGTAACCAGGGGGCTCGTGGCGAGCAGTACTTC.

V usage is TRBV7-2 and J usage is TRBJ2-5, with 8 nucleotides matching TRBD1. The CDR3 runs to 14 residues. In germline, CDR1 is SGHTA, CDR2 FQGNSA. V lost 4 bases and J lost 2; bases outside the gene matches: 3. CDR3 sequence (DNA): TGTGCCAGCAGCTCAGGGGGCCTTCAAGAGACCCAGTACTTC. Its translation is CASSSGGLQETQYF.

The chain has TRBV19 and TRBJ1-1; D remains ambiguous. The length of the CDR3 is 13 residues. In germline, CDR1 is LNHDA, CDR2 SQIVND (reference sequence). The ends were cut back, 3 bases at V and 0 bases at J, with 5 bases in the middle. The CDR3 nucleotides are TGTGCCAGTAGTATGTACATGAACACTGAAGCTTTCTTT. Its translation: CASSMYMNTEAFF.

V is TRBV7-8 and J is TRBJ2-1, with TRBD1 identical over 8 bases. CDR1 SGHVS and CDR2 FQNEAQ come from the germline V gene. This CDR3 is 15 amino acids long. V lost 3 bases and J lost 9; bases outside the gene matches: 10. This chain's CDR3 is CASSFSRRQGFEQFF. The CDR3 DNA reads as TGTGCCAGCAGCTTTAGCCGAAGACAGGGGTTTGAGCAGTTCTTC.